Each of the 27 T cell receptor beta chains below was sequenced from the same sample in a study of T cells in Graves' hyperthyroidism and ophthalmopathy. The CDR3 regions of TCR beta were amplified from RNA transcripts. TCR CDR3 regions were first amplified by RT-PCR with HTBI primers. TCRdb re-called the multiplex PCR reads through MiXCR, storing one row per CDR3 protein. This table holds about 510,000 distinct CDR3 sequences, approximately 15% found once. The sample taken for sequencing was blood. The receptors derive from a woman in her thirties or forties with Graves' hyperthyroidism.

In the case of this clonotype: With a much larger clone just one base away, this may be a read error. The CDR3 ends on some other residue instead of the conserved phenylalanine or tryptophan, so this is likely a read error. The CDR3 sequence: CASSLESSGRAEAFS. Written as DNA, the CDR3 is TGCGCCAGCAGCTTAGAGAGCTCTGGCAGGGCTGAAGCTTTCTCT. The chain is built from TRBV5-1 and TRBJ1-1; maybe TRBD1 (5 bases). Germline CDR1 reads SGHRS; CDR2 reads YFSETQ. CDR3 size: 15 residues. The V and J ends lost 2 bases and 6 bases respectively, with 17 bases between them.

The CDR3 loop reads CSARGTPYGPLHF. The CDR3 DNA reads TGCAGTGCTAGGGGCACCCCCTATGGACCCCTCCACTTT. The gene calls are TRBV20-1 and TRBJ1-6; no reliable D call. The CDR3 is 13 amino acids. V was clipped by 3 bases and J by 12 bases, with 15 bases between them. CDR1 DFQATT and CDR2 SNEGSKA come from the germline V gene (reference sequence).

This clonotype has at least ten counts. The DNA of the CDR3 is TGCGCCAGCAGCTTGGCAGGGGCGGCAGATACGCAGTATTTT. This encodes CASSLAGAADTQYF. The V gene is TRBV5-1, the J gene TRBJ2-3; D may be TRBD1 (6 bases). Germline values: CDR1 SGHRS, CDR2 YFSETQ. The V end was cut by 0 bases, the J end by 4 bases, with 9 bases between. This CDR3 region has 14 residues.

There are many counts of this clonotype. The V gene is TRBV30, the J gene TRBJ1-1, with D tentatively TRBD1 (5 bases). Germline V gives CDR1 GTSNPN, CDR2 SVGIG (reference sequence). Trimming left V 5 bases short and J 1 base short, with 11 bases between. The CDR3 runs to 13 residues. CDR3 loop: CAWSWGRNTEAFF. CDR3 DNA: TGTGCCTGGTCCTGGGGACGGAACACTGAAGCTTTCTTT.

A word on this clonotype: This may arise from a read error, as a much more abundant clone is one base away. This chain links TRBV7-9 with TRBJ1-4; D uncertain. Germline V gives CDR1 SEHNR, CDR2 FQNEAQ (reference sequence). The CDR3 is 14 amino acids. The CDR3 DNA reads as TGTGCCAGCAGCCAGGAGGGTGCTAATGAAAAACCGTTTTTT. Translated: CASSQEGANEKPFF. Full variable domain (outside the CDR3, taken from reference TRBV7-9 and TRBJ1-4): DTGVSQNPRHKITKRGQNVTFRCDPISEHNRLYWYRQTLGQGPEFLTYFQNEAQLEKSRLLSDRFSAERPKGSFSTLEIQRTEQGDSAMYLCASSQEGANEKPFFGSGTQLSVL.

The table lists this clonotype with many counts. The chain joins TRBV11-2 to TRBJ2-3, with TRBD1 matching over 7 bases. J was trimmed by 1 base and V by 5 bases; bases with no gene match: 12. Germline V gene lookup returns CDR1 SGHAT and CDR2 FQNNGV. CDR3 length: 17 residues. The CDR3 DNA sequence: TGTGCCAGCAGCCCCCGGACAGGCGCCGCGCGCACAGATACGCAGTATTTT. Protein product: CASSPRTGAARTDTQYF. Full variable domain (missing parts from reference TRBV11-2 and TRBJ2-3): EAGVAQSPRYKIIEKRQSVAFWCNPISGHATLYWYQQILGQGPKLLIQFQNNGVVDDSQLPKDRFSAERLKGVDSTLKIQPAKLEDSAVYLCASSPRTGAARTDTQYFGPGTRLTVL.

This clonotype came up many times. This chain connects TRBV14 to TRBJ2-1; 9 bases are a match to TRBD1. This CDR3 has 14 residues. V lost 4 bases, J lost 6 bases, and 4 bases stayed unmatched. Germline lookup yields CDR1 SGHDN and CDR2 FVKESK. The CDR3 region is CASSRRTGVNEQFF. CDR3 coding DNA: TGTGCCAGCAGCCGTAGGACAGGGGTCAATGAGCAGTTCTTC.

This clonotype was found many times. The chain employs TRBV20-1 and TRBJ2-1, with TRBD1 matching 7 bases. The V gene's germline CDR1 is DFQATT and CDR2 SNEGSKA (reference sequence). The CDR3 runs to 12 residues. The CDR3 reads CSPKGGRDEQFF. The CDR3 coding sequence is TGCAGCCCAAAAGGGGGCCGGGATGAGCAGTTCTTC.

This clonotype showed up many times. The V call is TRBV28, the J call TRBJ1-3; no clear D gene. Germline V gives CDR1 MDHEN, CDR2 SYDVKM. There are 14 residues in the CDR3. V was pared by 4 bases and J by 0 bases, with 7 bases between. In DNA, the CDR3 is TGTGCCAGCAGTTGGCAGGACTCTGGAAACACCATATATTTT. It is translated as CASSWQDSGNTIYF.

The CDR3 sequence is CASLPQETHGYTF. CDR3 DNA sequence: TGTGCCAGCCTCCCGCAGGAAACACATGGCTACACCTTC. The chain carries TRBV6-1 and TRBJ1-2, with D uncertain. The germline V gene encodes CDR1 MNHNS and CDR2 SASEGT. The CDR3 spans 13 residues. Trimming left V 8 bases short and J 6 bases short, with 16 bases between.

On this clonotype itself: One base away lies a much larger clone, so this may be a sequencing read error. The DNA for the CDR3 is TGTGCCAGCAGCGTCCCGGCCTACAATGAGCAGTACTTC. Its protein is CASSVPAYNEQYF. This sequence joins TRBV13 and TRBJ2-7, with D unresolved. Trimming removed 5 bases at V and 7 bases at J, with 15 bases between. This CDR3 is 13 amino acids long. Germline V lookup: CDR1 PRHDT, CDR2 FYEKMQ (reference sequence).

In this sample, this clonotype turned up many times. The chain employs TRBV5-5 and TRBJ1-4; D ambiguous. V lost 7 bases, J lost 0 bases, and 10 bases lay in between. Germline V gene lookup returns CDR1 SGHKS and CDR2 YYEKEE (reference sequence). CDR3 length: 14 residues. The CDR3 is CASVRDATNEKLFF. The CDR3 nucleotides read TGTGCCAGCGTGAGAGATGCAACTAATGAAAAACTGTTTTTT.

This clonotype was recorded many times. This chain links TRBV18 with TRBJ1-1; D unresolved. The CDR3 runs to 15 residues. Between the trimmed V and J ends, which lost 1 base and 0 bases, there was a span of 9 bases. Looked up from germline, CDR1 is KGHSH and CDR2 is LQKENI. The CDR3: CASSPRSGVNTEAFF. The CDR3 bases are TGTGCCAGCTCACCACGGTCGGGCGTGAACACTGAAGCTTTCTTT.

A few counts support this clonotype. The chain uses TRBV10-2 and TRBJ2-3, with D perhaps matching TRBD1 or TRBD2 (5 bases each). This CDR3 comprises 16 residues. V dropped 3 bases and J dropped 0 bases, with 13 bases sitting between them. The germline V gene has CDR1 WSHSY and CDR2 SAAADI. DNA for the CDR3: TGCGCCAGCAGTGATCCGCAGGGACGAAGCACAGATACGCAGTATTTT. Amino acids: CASSDPQGRSTDTQYF.

This clonotype was counted ten times or more. In DNA form, the CDR3 reads TGTGCCAGCAGGATAGGGGTGACGGGAGTTAATGAGCAGTTCTTC. Its protein product is CASRIGVTGVNEQFF. J is TRBJ2-1 and V is TRBV27, with D maybe TRBD2 (6 bases). The germline V gene has CDR1 MNHEY and CDR2 SMNVEV (reference sequence). V was shortened by 6 bases and J by 7 bases, with 19 bases between the two germline ends. The CDR3 runs 15 residues.

With regard to this clonotype: A read error is possible here, since a much larger clone lies one base away. The V call is TRBV12-3 or TRBV12-4, the J call TRBJ1-5; D not certain. The CDR3 loop spans 12 amino acids. CDR3 in amino acids: CGSTGANQPQHF. The DNA of the CDR3 is TGTGGCAGCACCGGAGCCAATCAGCCCCAGCATTTT.

This clonotype was recorded many times. The chain is built from TRBV7-2 and TRBJ2-7; D gene ambiguous. Germline lookup yields CDR1 SGHTA and CDR2 FQGNSA. Trimming removed 5 bases at V and 3 bases at J, with 23 bases between. The CDR3 is made up of 17 amino acids. The CDR3 sequence: CASSPGPLSSRLYEQYF. The DNA for the CDR3 is TGTGCCAGCAGCCCAGGTCCCCTTAGTAGCAGACTCTACGAGCAGTACTTC.

The chain carries TRBV14 and TRBJ2-7; 8 nucleotides align to TRBD2. Unmatched junction bases numbered 13, after V lost 1 base and J lost 2 bases. CDR3 size: 18 residues. Per germline, CDR1 SGHDN and CDR2 FVKESK. In nucleotides, the CDR3 is TGTGCCAGCAGCCAAGCCTTAATCCTAGCGGGTACGACCTACGAGCAGTACTTC. It yields the protein CASSQALILAGTTYEQYF.

Remarks on this clonotype: Just one base apart from a much larger clone, this may be a read error. The chain links TRBV6-2 or TRBV6-3 to TRBJ1-1, with a weak D call TRBD1 (6 bases). Germline CDR1 MNHEY, CDR2 SVGEGT. There are 12 residues in the CDR3. The CDR3 protein is CASSRRGAGASF. CDR3 DNA sequence: TGTGCCAGCAGTCGTCGGGGGGCAGGAGCTTCCTTT.

This clonotype was seen many times. V usage is TRBV5-1 and J usage is TRBJ2-1, with a weak D call TRBD1 (6 bases). Germline V lookup: CDR1 SGHRS, CDR2 YFSETQ. V was clipped by 1 base and J by 6 bases, with 14 bases between them. The CDR3 is 15 residues long. The CDR3 here is CASSLRGGDGNEQFF. The CDR3 DNA reads as TGCGCCAGCAGCTTGCGTGGGGGCGATGGCAATGAGCAGTTCTTC.

Note on this clonotype: Given a much more abundant clone one base away, this may be a read error. The chain joins TRBV6-7 to TRBJ2-7; D is ambiguous. TRBV6-7 is noted as an ORF with a role that remains uncertain. The CDR3 runs to 18 residues. The CDR3 coding sequence is TGTGCCAGCAGTCACTCAATTTTGATCACGGCGAGCTCCTACGAGCAGTACTTC. Translation gives CASSHSILITASSYEQYF.

This clonotype was detected many times. The chain couples TRBV27 to TRBJ2-3, with 10 nucleotides matching TRBD1. The CDR3 length is 15 residues. The V gene end was trimmed by 4 bases and the J gene end by 5 bases; junction bases not matched to a gene: 6. Germline-derived CDR1 and CDR2 are MNHEY and SMNVEV (reference sequence). CDR3 amino acids: CASSSRTGGGDTQYF. The CDR3 region has the DNA TGTGCCAGCAGTTCAAGGACAGGGGGGGGAGATACGCAGTATTTT.

This clonotype was seen repeatedly, ten times or more. CDR3 residues: CASSQDPLAGETQYF. The DNA of the CDR3 is TGTGCCAGCAGCCAAGATCCCCTAGCGGGAGAGACCCAGTACTTC. V is TRBV3-1 and J is TRBJ2-5; 8 bases align to TRBD2. V lost 0 bases, J lost 4 bases, and 4 bases stayed unmatched. Per the germline V gene, CDR1 is LGHDT and CDR2 is YNNKEL (reference sequence). This CDR3 region has 15 residues.

This clonotype turned up a few times. Here the CDR3 DNA reads TGTGCCACCCAGGACATTGCTGGGGCCAACGTCCTGACTTTC. Translation gives CATQDIAGANVLTF. The V call is TRBV19, the J call TRBJ2-6; tentatively, D is TRBD1 (5 bases). Trimming pared 10 bases from V and 2 bases from J, leaving 12 bases between. CDR3 length: 14 amino acids. The germline V gene encodes CDR1 LNHDA and CDR2 SQIVND (reference sequence).

As regards this clonotype: This sequence may be a read error, since a much larger clone differs from it by one base. This chain joins TRBV11-2 and TRBJ2-3; D call uncertain. The V gene's germline CDR1 is SGHAT and CDR2 FQNNGV. The ends were cut back, 5 bases at V and 5 bases at J, with 11 bases in the middle. There are 13 residues in the CDR3. The CDR3 nucleotides read TGTGCCAGCAGCCAACCTATGAGAGATACGCAGTATTTT. It is translated as CASSQPMRDTQYF. The full variable domain, completed using reference TRBV11-2 and TRBJ2-3, is EAGVAQSPRYKIIEKRQSVAFWCNPISGHATLYWYQQILGQGPKLLIQFQNNGVVDDSQLPKDRFSAERLKGVDSTLKIQPAKLEDSAVYLCASSQPMRDTQYFGPGTRLTVL.

This clonotype was found many times. CDR3 protein: CATVPRDTYADTQYF. CDR3 coding DNA: TGTGCCACCGTCCCCCGGGACACCTATGCAGATACGCAGTATTTT. The V and J genes are TRBV28 and TRBJ2-3, with a weak D call TRBD1 (6 bases). The length of the CDR3 is 15 residues. The V end was cut by 10 bases, the J end by 4 bases, with 21 bases between. The germline gives CDR1 MDHEN, CDR2 SYDVKM. Together with reference TRBV28 and TRBJ2-3, the CDR3 gives the full variable domain: DVKVTQSSRYLVKRTGEKVFLECVQDMDHENMFWYRQDPGLGLRLIYFSYDVKMKEKGDIPEGYSVSREKKERFSLILESASTNQTSMYLCATVPRDTYADTQYFGPGTRLTVL.

This clonotype has a count of ten or more. This sequence joins TRBV20-1 and TRBJ2-3; 9 bases line up with TRBD2. There are 14 residues in the CDR3. Germline V lookup: CDR1 DFQATT, CDR2 SNEGSKA (reference sequence). The junction had 7 bases not matched to a gene; V was cut back by 6 bases and J by 3 bases. The CDR3 loop reads CSAVASGNTDTQYF. The CDR3, as DNA: TGCAGTGCGGTGGCTAGCGGGAATACAGATACGCAGTATTTT.